The 25 T cell receptor beta chains below all came from one sample that was sequenced in a study of T cell responses to AZD1222 COVID-19 vaccine (dated by TCRdb to the early 2020s). The time point label on this specimen signifies: baseline before first vaccination. The library was generated by the immunoSEQ multiplex PCR assay. In its TCRdb copy, this immuneACCESS table keeps in-frame sequences only and misses some clones. Where compared with another copy, unresolved V genes explain less than half of these, and the others have no known cause. This sample has some 100,000 clones in its table, and about 87% of those were observed once. Jointly, the top ten make up 3% to 4% of the sample. Specimen: peripheral blood, collected on day 0 of AZD1222 vaccination. The receptors stem from an adult in good health.

The CDR3 DNA is TGTGCCAGCAGTTACTCCTCGGGGGGGAAACTGTTTTTT. Translation gives CASSYSSGGKLFF. The chain employs TRBV6-5 and TRBJ1-4; maybe TRBD1 (5 bases). The CDR3 is made up of 13 amino acids. Germline V gene lookup returns CDR1 MNHEY and CDR2 SVGAGI. The V and J ends lost 0 bases and 11 bases respectively, with 10 bases between them.

CDR3 residues: CASSPPPGRGNSPLHF. In nucleotides, the CDR3 is TGTGCCAGCAGCCCCCCACCAGGCCGAGGTAATTCACCCCTCCACTTT. This rearrangement joins TRBV7-9 to TRBJ1-6; D unresolved. The CDR3 sequence is 16 residues long. Germline assignment: CDR1 SEHNR and CDR2 FQNEAQ (reference sequence). V dropped 5 bases and J dropped 6 bases, with 17 bases sitting between them.

V is TRBV13 and J is TRBJ1-3; possible D gene TRBD1, 5 bases. From germline, CDR1 is PRHDT and CDR2 FYEKMQ (reference sequence). The CDR3 sequence is 16 residues long. Trimming stripped 3 bases from V and 0 bases from J, with 12 bases between. CDR3: CASSFNRGISGNTIYF. The CDR3 DNA follows: TGTGCCAGCAGCTTTAATCGGGGGATCTCTGGAAACACCATATATTTT.

This chain joins TRBV2 and TRBJ1-5, with no clear D. The CDR3 is 14 residues long. Trimming left V 3 bases short and J 5 bases short, with 11 bases between. Germline lookup yields CDR1 SNHLY and CDR2 FYNNEI. The DNA of the CDR3 is TGTGCCAGCAGTGAGAGGCAGGCTTATCAGCCCCAGCATTTT. Protein product: CASSERQAYQPQHF.

This chain links TRBV30 with TRBJ2-7; 11 positions match TRBD2. The CDR3 extends over 16 amino acids. Germline trimming cut 0 bases from V and 2 bases from J; bases unmatched to any gene: 6. The germline gives CDR1 GTSNPN, CDR2 SVGIG (reference sequence). The CDR3 coding sequence is TGTGCCTGGAGTGTAAAGGGACTAGCGGAAACCTACGAGCAGTACTTC. Its protein product is CAWSVKGLAETYEQYF. The variable domain in full, with the rest retrieved from reference TRBV30 and TRBJ2-7, is SQTIHQWPATLVQPVGSPLSLECTVEGTSNPNLYWYRQAAGRGLQLLFYSVGIGQISSEVPQNLSASRPQDRQFILSSKKLLLSDSGFYLCAWSVKGLAETYEQYFGPGTRLTVT.

This chain joins TRBV7-3 and TRBJ1-6; D possibly corresponds to TRBD1 (6 bases). CDR1 and CDR2 (germline): SGHTA, FQGTGA. The CDR3 consists of 14 residues. Trimming removed 2 bases at V and 10 bases at J, with 12 bases between. The CDR3 bases are TGTGCCAGCAGCTTACAGGGGTCAGGGTCACCCCTCCACTTT. It codes for CASSLQGSGSPLHF.

The CDR3 loop is CASSAFDVGEQFF. The CDR3 bases are TGTGCCAGCAGCGCCTTTGACGTTGGTGAGCAGTTCTTC. V and J are TRBV9 and TRBJ2-1; D unresolved. The CDR3 contains 13 residues. V shed 3 bases and J shed 9 bases, with 13 bases lying between them. CDR1 and CDR2 from the germline V gene are SGDLS and YYNGEE.

The genes are TRBV18 and TRBJ1-1, with D possibly matching TRBD1 (5 bases). The germline gives CDR1 KGHSH, CDR2 LQKENI. This CDR3 has 14 amino acids. V was shortened by 6 bases and J by 6 bases, with 17 bases between the two germline ends. CDR3 residues: CASSHGQGGSEAFF. The CDR3 DNA is TGTGCCAGCTCCCACGGGCAGGGAGGCTCTGAAGCTTTCTTT.

The chain carries TRBV2 and TRBJ2-3, with D hard to call. The CDR3 has 14 residues. V was pared by 6 bases and J by 4 bases, with 14 bases between. The germline V gene encodes CDR1 SNHLY and CDR2 FYNNEI. The CDR3 loop reads CASRWLTSADTQYF. The CDR3, as DNA: TGTGCCAGCAGGTGGCTAACGTCGGCAGATACGCAGTATTTT.

This clone has a single count. The CDR3 DNA sequence: TGTGCCAGCAGTGAAGGATGGCGGCAGAGGGATACGCAGTATTTT. This encodes CASSEGWRQRDTQYF. This chain uses TRBV2 with TRBJ2-3; D not resolved. Trimming removed 1 base at V and 6 bases at J, with 14 bases between. The CDR3 loop spans 15 amino acids. Germline CDR1 is SNHLY and CDR2 is FYNNEI. Using reference TRBV2 and TRBJ2-3 for the parts outside the CDR3, the full variable domain is EPEVTQTPSHQVTQMGQEVILRCVPISNHLYFYWYRQILGQKVEFLVSFYNNEISEKSEIFDDQFSVERPDGSNFTLKIRSTKLEDSAMYFCASSEGWRQRDTQYFGPGTRLTVL.

The chain carries TRBV2 and TRBJ2-5; maybe TRBD1 (5 bases). With 4 bases removed from V and 5 bases from J, the gap between germline ends came to 17 bases. The germline CDR1 and CDR2 sequences are SNHLY and FYNNEI. CDR3 size: 15 residues. The CDR3: CASSGGSRSGETQYF. The CDR3 bases are TGTGCCAGCAGTGGAGGCTCTCGGTCAGGGGAGACCCAGTACTTC.

The chain couples TRBV19 to TRBJ1-5; D may be TRBD1 (5 bases). The V gene's germline CDR1 is LNHDA and CDR2 SQIVND (reference sequence). Trimming left V 7 bases short and J 4 bases short, with 11 bases between. This CDR3 is 13 amino acids long. Here the CDR3 reads CASTRTQNQPQHF. CDR3 DNA sequence: TGTGCCAGTACCCGGACACAAAATCAGCCCCAGCATTTT.

The chain combines TRBV3-1 (or the pseudogene TRBV3-2) with TRBJ1-6; 7 bases align to TRBD1. CDR1 is LGHDT and CDR2 is YNNKEL in the germline V gene (reference sequence). The trim removed 3 bases at V and 10 bases at J, leaving 9 bases unmatched. This CDR3 spans 15 amino acids. Here the CDR3 DNA reads TGTGCCAGCAGCCAGTCACCAGGGGGTAAGTCACCCCTCCACTTT. Protein sequence: CASSQSPGGKSPLHF.

The chain links TRBV28 to TRBJ1-2; D not resolved. Trimming removed 8 bases at V and 1 base at J, with 5 bases between. The CDR3 consists of 11 residues. Germline values: CDR1 MDHEN, CDR2 SYDVKM. Here the CDR3 reads CASGINYGYTF. CDR3 nucleotide sequence: TGTGCCAGCGGGATTAACTATGGCTACACCTTC.

The chain uses TRBV5-1 and TRBJ2-3, with D perhaps TRBD1 (5 bases). Trimming cost V 0 bases and J 4 bases, with 9 bases left between them. The CDR3 spans 14 residues. Germline values: CDR1 SGHRS, CDR2 YFSETQ. DNA for the CDR3: TGCGCCAGCAGCTTGGTGGCAGGGTCAGATACGCAGTATTTT. This translates into CASSLVAGSDTQYF.

The chain has TRBV5-1 and TRBJ1-1; D unclear. V was pared by 4 bases and J by 1 base, with 14 bases between. Germline V gene lookup returns CDR1 SGHRS and CDR2 YFSETQ. There are 15 residues in the CDR3. CDR3 DNA: TGCGCCAGCAGCCCACACATCCCAGAGAACACTGAAGCTTTCTTT. This translates into CASSPHIPENTEAFF.

The V and J genes are TRBV19 and TRBJ2-7; 10 bases are a match to TRBD1. The trim removed 10 bases at V and 4 bases at J, leaving 7 bases unmatched. Germline loops: CDR1 LNHDA, CDR2 SQIVND (reference sequence). The CDR3 has 13 residues. This chain's CDR3 is CATNPGQGYEQYF. The CDR3 bases are TGTGCCACAAACCCGGGACAGGGGTACGAGCAGTACTTC. Variable domain in full (rest from reference TRBV19 and TRBJ2-7): DGGITQSPKYLFRKEGQNVTLSCEQNLNHDAMYWYRQDPGQGLRLIYYSQIVNDFQKGDIAEGYSVSREKKESFPLTVTSAQKNPTAFYLCATNPGQGYEQYFGPGTRLTVT.

The J gene is TRBJ1-2, the V gene TRBV10-3, with TRBD1 matching 10 bases. The CDR3 runs 15 residues. V was clipped by 8 bases and J by 3 bases; unmatched bases: 9. Germline CDR1 is ENHRY and CDR2 is SYGVKD. CDR3 sequence (DNA): TGTGCCATCTCTGACGAGGACAGGGGGTACTATGGCTACACCTTC. It encodes CAISDEDRGYYGYTF.

In nucleotides, the CDR3 is TGTGCCAGTAAGAAGGGGGGGGCTCTTCAGCCCCAGCATTTT. Translating it yields CASKKGGALQPQHF. The chain joins TRBV19 to TRBJ1-5, with D perhaps TRBD1 (6 bases). CDR1 and CDR2 (germline): LNHDA, SQIVND (reference sequence). The CDR3 extends over 14 amino acids. Trimming removed 7 bases from V and 6 bases from J, with 16 bases in between.

The J gene is TRBJ2-2, the V gene TRBV27, with a weak D call TRBD1 (5 bases). Germline loops: CDR1 MNHEY, CDR2 SMNVEV (reference sequence). The CDR3 spans 16 residues. Trimming pared 6 bases from V and 0 bases from J, leaving 14 bases between. The CDR3 region is CASRPTANTNTGELFF. The CDR3 DNA reads TGTGCCAGCAGGCCGACAGCCAATACGAACACCGGGGAGCTGTTTTTT.

This chain joins TRBV18 and TRBJ2-1; 11 bases are a match to TRBD1. Germline V lookup: CDR1 KGHSH, CDR2 LQKENI. V lost 2 bases and J lost 8; bases outside the gene matches: 8. This CDR3 has 16 amino acids. This CDR3 reads CASSPGERTGGDEQFF. The DNA of the CDR3 is TGTGCCAGCTCACCAGGGGAACGGACAGGGGGCGATGAGCAGTTCTTC.

The gene calls are TRBV9 and TRBJ2-5; no clear D gene. The V end lost 3 bases, the J end lost 4 bases, and 4 bases lay between the germline ends. Germline V gene sequence: CDR1 SGDLS, CDR2 YYNGEE. The CDR3 runs 11 residues. CDR3 residues: CASSGGETQYF. CDR3 bases: TGTGCCAGCAGCGGAGGAGAGACCCAGTACTTC.

The CDR3 here is CASSPSRGTLREQYF. The CDR3 nucleotides are TGTGCCAGCAGCCCGAGTAGGGGCACACTACGCGAGCAGTACTTC. The V and J genes are TRBV7-8 and TRBJ2-7; weak D call: TRBD1 (5 bases). CDR3 length: 15 amino acids. Looked up from germline, CDR1 is SGHVS and CDR2 is FQNEAQ. Trimming took off 5 bases at V and 6 bases at J, with 20 bases between the two ends.

The chain carries TRBV2 and TRBJ1-2; possibly TRBD1 for D (6 bases). The CDR3 covers 15 residues. Germline CDR1 reads SNHLY; CDR2 reads FYNNEI. Trimming took 0 bases from V and 8 from J, leaving 16 bases between them. The DNA of the CDR3 is TGTGCCAGCAGTGAAGCGCAAACAGGGCTGGGGGGCTACACCTTC. Translating it yields CASSEAQTGLGGYTF. Full variable domain (outside the CDR3, taken from reference TRBV2 and TRBJ1-2): EPEVTQTPSHQVTQMGQEVILRCVPISNHLYFYWYRQILGQKVEFLVSFYNNEISEKSEIFDDQFSVERPDGSNFTLKIRSTKLEDSAMYFCASSEAQTGLGGYTFGSGTRLTVV.

The rearrangement joins TRBV29-1 to TRBJ1-2; 11 nucleotides match TRBD1. This CDR3 contains 13 residues. The V gene end was trimmed by 5 bases and the J gene end by 6 bases; junction bases not matched to a gene: 5. Germline V gene lookup returns CDR1 SQVTM and CDR2 ANQGSEA. CDR3 DNA: TGCAGCGTTCCTAGGGGACAGGGGGATGGCTACACCTTC. Residues: CSVPRGQGDGYTF.